Below are 22 T cell receptor beta chains sequenced from a single sample in a study of tumor-infiltrating lymphocytes in primary liver carcinoma. Co-extracting RNA and DNA was done with about 20-33 mg of unsorted bulk tissue as input. Production of TCR beta cDNA used approximately 0.45 ug total RNA together with a constant-region primer. Three nested multiplex PCR rounds of slightly modified ARM-PCR generated TCR beta libraries. The first two PCR rounds, around 10 cycles each, used TRBV1-TRBV30 forward primers and a C-beta reverse primer. MiXCR, run by TCRdb on the multiplex PCR reads, gives a single entry per CDR3 protein. The sample holds tens of thousands of distinct CDR3 sequences, around 70% seen once. Sequencing was done on a sample of liver tumor tissue from sampling region 1. The subset: tumor region T1, superior pole. These receptors all stem from a man aged 40-49 years with primary liver carcinoma and hepatitis B virus infection.

With regard to this clonotype: The junction departs from the called germline gene at one end, perhaps through a read error. The CDR3 loop reads CASSPGRAGVLDEQLF. The CDR3 DNA is TGTGCCAGCAGCCCGGGCAGGGCGGGAGTCTTGGATGAGCAGCTCTTC. V is TRBV7-9 and J is TRBJ2-1; 7 positions match TRBD2. CDR3 length equals 16 residues. The V gene's germline CDR1 is SEHNR and CDR2 FQNEAQ (reference sequence).

This chain uses TRBV19 with TRBJ1-6; TRBD1 matches at 9 bases. V lost 5 bases, J lost 3 bases, and 8 bases stayed unmatched. CDR3 size: 17 residues. Germline lookup yields CDR1 LNHDA and CDR2 SQIVND (reference sequence). CDR3 region: CASSRLPDRGYNSPLHF. Here the CDR3 DNA reads TGTGCCAGTAGTCGCTTGCCGGACAGGGGCTATAATTCACCCCTCCACTTT.

In regard to this clonotype: It may be a read error: a sequence one base away is much more abundant. The CDR3 nucleotides are TGCGCCAGCAGCCCCGACAGTGAAGCCGGGGAGCTGTTTTTT. Its translation is CASSPDSEAGELFF. The genes are TRBV5-1 and TRBJ2-2; TRBD1 is a possible D gene (5 bases). The CDR3 extends over 14 amino acids. The germline V and J ends were trimmed by 4 bases and 6 bases, with 13 bases remaining between them. Germline V gene lookup returns CDR1 SGHRS and CDR2 YFSETQ.

As regards this clonotype: Since the CDR3 does not end with the conserved phenylalanine or tryptophan, this likely comes from a read error. The rearrangement links TRBV11-2 to TRBJ2-3; D is perhaps TRBD1 or TRBD2 (7 bases each). Germline V gene data show CDR1 as SGHAT and CDR2 as FQNNGV. The length of the CDR3 is 16 residues. CDR3 sequence (DNA): TGTGCCAGCAGCTTAGAGGAACTAGCGTGGACAGGTACGCAGTATTAT. Translating gives CASSLEELAWTGTQYY.

As regards this clonotype: This CDR3 fails to terminate in the conserved phenylalanine or tryptophan, so it likely reflects a read error. The V call is TRBV6-1, the J call TRBJ2-1, with 7 nucleotides matching TRBD2. CDR1 MNHNS and CDR2 SASEGT come from the germline V gene. The CDR3 consists of 17 residues. Trimming at V came to 4 bases and at J to 7 bases, leaving 16 bases not matched to a gene. In DNA, the CDR3 is TGTGCCAGCAGTGGGAGGTCGTGGGCGGGAGAGGTGAATGAGCAGTTCTCC. The encoded protein is CASSGRSWAGEVNEQFS.

As to this clonotype: One junction end disagrees with the germline gene, perhaps due to a read error. The chain is built from TRBV28 and TRBJ2-3, with D perhaps TRBD1 (5 bases). Germline CDR1 MDHEN, CDR2 SYDVKM. The CDR3 extends over 14 amino acids. The CDR3 region has the DNA TGTGCCAGCAGTTTAAGCCCGATGACAGATGCGCAGTATTTT. This sequence encodes CASSLSPMTDAQYF.

Turning to this clonotype: Being one base from a much bigger clone, this may be a read error. V usage is TRBV5-5 and J usage is TRBJ2-3; tentative D call: TRBD1 (6 bases). The length of the CDR3 is 16 residues. Germline CDR1 is SGHKS and CDR2 is YYEKEE (reference sequence). This chain's CDR3 is CASRRQGSLSTDAQYF. The CDR3 DNA is TGTGCCAGCAGGAGGCAGGGGTCCCTTAGCACAGATGCGCAGTATTTT.

Regarding this clonotype: Mismatch with germline at one junction end may stem from a read error. CDR3 region: CASSVSGRETQYF. In nucleotides, the CDR3 is TGTGCCAGCAGTGTGAGCGGGAGAGAGACCCAATACTTC. J is TRBJ2-5 and V is TRBV6-1, with TRBD2 matching over 8 bases. Germline assignment: CDR1 MNHNS and CDR2 SASEGT. CDR3 length: 13 amino acids.

This clonotype has only one observation. The chain recombines TRBV4-1 with TRBJ2-2; TRBD1 matches at 9 bases. Germline lookup yields CDR1 MGHRA and CDR2 YSYEKL. This CDR3 region has 16 residues. Losses at the gene ends were 7 bases for V and 4 bases for J; bases not matched to a gene: 10. The CDR3 region is CASNQRTGASTGELFF. DNA of the CDR3: TGCGCCAGCAACCAGCGGACAGGGGCCAGCACCGGGGAGCTGTTTTTT.

This clonotype has only one observation. This chain joins TRBV18 and TRBJ2-5; 8 bases match TRBD1. The CDR3 covers 13 residues. Per the germline V gene, CDR1 is KGHSH and CDR2 is LQKENI. The V segment lost 6 bases and the J segment 4 bases; nucleotides outside the gene matches: 4. This chain's CDR3 is CASSTGDRETQYF. The CDR3 DNA reads as TGTGCCAGCTCGACAGGGGATCGAGAGACCCAGTACTTC. The whole variable domain, remainder taken from reference TRBV18 and TRBJ2-5, is NAGVMQNPRHLVRRRGQEARLRCSPMKGHSHVYWYRQLPEEGLKFMVYLQKENIIDESGMPKERFSAEFPKEGPSILRIQQVVRGDSAAYFCASSTGDRETQYFGPGTRLLVL.

With respect to this clonotype: Sequence at one end of the junction differs from germline and may be a read error. CDR3: CVSSLTYNKQFF. CDR3 bases: TGTGTCAGCAGTTTGACCTACAATAAGCAGTTCTTC. The chain employs TRBV28 and TRBJ2-1; D gene unclear. Germline CDR1 and CDR2: MDHEN and SYDVKM. The CDR3 is made up of 12 amino acids.

Points on this clonotype: A much larger clone differs by one base, so this may be a read error. The chain joins TRBV28 to TRBJ1-4, with D unclear. The CDR3 totals 11 residues. CDR1 and CDR2 from the germline V gene are MDHEN and SYDVKM. Trimming left V 9 bases short and J 7 bases short, with 9 bases between. The CDR3 DNA reads as TGTGCCAGGAGCCTTCTTGAAAAACTGTTTTTT. Translation: CARSLLEKLFF.

This rearrangement joins TRBV11-2 to TRBJ2-7; TRBD2 matches 15 bases. V lost 2 bases to trimming and J lost 4 bases; unmatched junction nucleotides: 6. The CDR3 extends over 17 amino acids. Germline CDR1 SGHAT, CDR2 FQNNGV. CDR3: CASSLSGLAGGGYEQYF. The CDR3 DNA follows: TGTGCCAGCAGCTTATCTGGACTAGCGGGAGGGGGGTACGAGCAGTACTTC.

Comments on this clonotype: Because it lacks the conserved phenylalanine or tryptophan at the end, this CDR3 is likely a read error. The chain employs TRBV5-6 and TRBJ2-3, with 14 positions matching TRBD2. The CDR3 covers 19 residues. CDR1 and CDR2 (germline): SGHDT, YYEEEE. This chain's CDR3 is CPSNPTSGRAGTRTDTQYL. CDR3 sequence (DNA): TGTCCCAGCAATCCGACTAGCGGGAGGGCCGGGACTCGTACAGATACGCAGTATCTT.

Details on this clonotype: An end of the junction differs from the germline gene, which may be a read error. The chain employs TRBV5-1 and TRBJ1-1; no clear D. There are 12 residues in the CDR3. The germline V gene has CDR1 SGHRS and CDR2 YFSETQ. The CDR3 protein is CACSLEGSEDFF. The CDR3 DNA is TGCGCCTGCAGCTTGGAGGGCTCAGAAGATTTCTTT.

This clonotype was observed once. A much larger clonotype is one base distant, so this may be a read error. The chain links TRBV7-9 to TRBJ1-4; TRBD1 matches at 9 bases. The CDR3 sequence is 11 residues long. CDR1 is SEHNR and CDR2 is FQNEAQ in the germline V gene (reference sequence). The chain's CDR3 is CVSSRQGELFF. In nucleotides, the CDR3 is TGTGTCAGCAGCAGACAGGGGGAACTGTTTTTT.

A remark on this clonotype: Germline is not matched at one junction end, which may reflect a read error. V gene TRBV6-6 combines with J gene TRBJ2-7; 10 nucleotides match TRBD2. This CDR3 is 16 amino acids long. The germline CDR1 and CDR2 sequences are MNHNY and SVGAGI (reference sequence). CDR3 coding DNA: TGTACCAGCAGTTACAGCACGCCTAGCGGGAGCAACGAGCAGCACTTC. It is translated as CTSSYSTPSGSNEQHF.

Worth noting for this clonotype: The germline gene is not matched at one end of the junction; a read error may be the cause. The chain couples TRBV28 to TRBJ2-2, with a tentative D call TRBD2 (6 bases). Germline V gene lookup returns CDR1 MDHEN and CDR2 SYDVKM. The CDR3 totals 13 residues. The CDR3 reads CTSSPNLGGELFF. CDR3 bases: TGTACCAGCAGTCCCAACCTGGGCGGGGAACTGTTTTTT.

This clonotype was detected only a few times. V and J are TRBV28 and TRBJ2-1; D may be TRBD2 (7 bases). The V gene lost 9 bases and the J gene lost 6 bases, with 18 bases spanning the gap. Germline V lookup: CDR1 MDHEN, CDR2 SYDVKM. This CDR3 region has 14 residues. The DNA for the CDR3 is TGTGCCAGTATTGTGGGGGGGGCAGGCAATGAGCAGTTCTTC. Translating gives CASIVGGAGNEQFF.

This clonotype is a singleton in its sample. The CDR3 does not close with the conserved phenylalanine or tryptophan, likely indicating a read error. It is unclear where the CDR3 begins or ends on the DNA, so no DNA is shown, and the CDR3 is as TCRdb lists it. The chain joins TRBV30 to TRBJ1-1; the tabulated D call, TRBD1, remains unverified against the DNA. Germline CDR1 is GTSNPN and CDR2 is SVGIG (reference sequence). A total of 11 residues make up the CDR3, ends included. The CDR3 loop is CAWSVRGGTFY.

Points on this clonotype: Its ends do not fully match the called genes, so a read error is possible. The V and J genes are TRBV28 and TRBJ1-3, with D possibly being TRBD1 (6 bases). The CDR3 is made up of 14 amino acids. Germline V CDR1 and CDR2: MDHEN, SYDVKM. The CDR3 sequence: CASMGHDSGNTLYF. CDR3 DNA sequence: TGTGCCAGCATGGGACACGACTCTGGAAACACCTTATATTTT.

Regarding this clonotype: Here the CDR3 omits its conserved ending phenylalanine or tryptophan, so a read error is the likely source. This chain links TRBV6-1 with TRBJ2-6, with TRBD2 as a possible D gene (5 bases). This CDR3 is 15 amino acids long. The ends were cut back, 5 bases at V and 4 bases at J, with 12 bases in the middle. Germline V lookup: CDR1 MNHNS, CDR2 SASEGT. CDR3 coding DNA: TGTGCCAGCAGTCTCAGTGGCGGGGGGGCCAACGTCCTGACTCTC. It specifies CASSLSGGGANVLTL.